The 11 T cell receptor beta chains below come from one sample, sequenced in a study of spatial heterogeneity in lung cancer. TCRdb analysed the 5' RACE reads with MiXCR anew, one entry per CDR3 protein. The sample carries 60,000 to 75,000 distinct CDR3 sequences, roughly 6.4% recorded once. The time point here: sample taken at primary tumor resection. Sequenced material: PBMCs, taken at surgery. The receptors here all came from a female donor with early-stage non-small cell lung cancer.

This clonotype showed up many times. The chain employs TRBV27 and TRBJ1-5; weak D call: TRBD1 (5 bases). The CDR3 runs to 18 residues. Between the trimmed V and J ends, which lost 3 bases and 5 bases, there was a span of 23 bases. Per the germline V gene, CDR1 is MNHEY and CDR2 is SMNVEV (reference sequence). The CDR3 reads CASSFIGVSGIVDQPQHF. As DNA, the CDR3 is TGTGCCAGCAGTTTTATAGGGGTCTCGGGGATTGTGGATCAGCCCCAGCATTTT.

The chain combines TRBV7-3 with TRBJ2-7, with a weak D call TRBD1 (5 bases). The CDR3 extends over 16 amino acids. Looked up from germline, CDR1 is SGHTA and CDR2 is FQGTGA. The CDR3 loop reads CARAQRGRPLSYEQCV. DNA for the CDR3: TGTGCCCGAGCCCAAAGGGGCAGGCCGCTCTCCTACGAGCAGTGCGTC.

The chain has TRBV24-1 and TRBJ2-1; the match to TRBD1 covers 9 bases. The germline V gene has CDR1 KGHDR and CDR2 SFDVKD. V lost 6 bases and J lost 5; bases outside the gene matches: 4. The CDR3 loop spans 14 amino acids. The CDR3 nucleotides read TGTGCCACCAGTACGACAGGGGGAAACAATGAGCAGTTCTTC. Translating gives CATSTTGGNNEQFF.

Only a few counts were recorded for this clonotype. J is TRBJ1-1 and V is TRBV7-8, with 7 bases lining up with TRBD1. V was clipped by 5 bases and J by 7 bases; unmatched bases: 7. CDR1 is SGHVS and CDR2 is FQNEAQ in the germline V gene. This CDR3 is built from 13 residues. The CDR3 bases are TGTGCCAGCAGCCCCGACAGGGACCTTGAAGCTTTCTTT. Its translation: CASSPDRDLEAFF.

The rearrangement links TRBV18 to TRBJ1-1, with no clear D. This CDR3 has 13 residues. Germline CDR1 reads KGHSH; CDR2 reads LQKENI. Trimming took 3 bases from V and 5 from J, leaving 10 bases between them. CDR3 in DNA: TGTGCCAGCTCACCGAGCGAGGGAACTGAAGCTTTCTTT. This sequence encodes CASSPSEGTEAFF.

This clonotype was found a few times. The genes are TRBV20-1 and TRBJ1-1; TRBD1 matches at 8 bases. V lost 2 bases and J lost 3; bases outside the gene matches: 5. Germline CDR1 and CDR2: DFQATT and SNEGSKA (reference sequence). The CDR3 consists of 14 residues. CDR3 nucleotides: TGCAGTGCTAGAAAGACAGGGGCGGACACTGAAGCTTTCTTT. Encoded protein: CSARKTGADTEAFF.

By proportion, this clonotype is medium-sized. The V and J genes are TRBV10-1 and TRBJ2-3, with 9 bases that match TRBD2. This CDR3 region has 16 residues. Trimming at V came to 6 bases and at J to 8 bases, leaving 15 bases not matched to a gene. Per the germline V gene, CDR1 is WNHNN and CDR2 is SYGVQD (reference sequence). The CDR3 region has the DNA TGCGCCAGCAGCCCCGGTAGCGGGAGTTTGTCGGGTACGCAGTATTTT. Its protein is CASSPGSGSLSGTQYF.

Only one count was recorded for this clonotype. With a much larger clone just one base away, this may be a read error. The chain employs TRBV9 and TRBJ1-4, with unresolved D. Germline loops: CDR1 SGDLS, CDR2 YYNGEE. The CDR3 extends over 12 amino acids. CDR3 DNA: TGTGCCAACAGCGCCAATAATGAAAAACTGTTTTTT. As protein: CANSANNEKLFF.

For this clonotype: This may arise from a read error, as a much more abundant clone is one base away. J is TRBJ1-5 and V is TRBV7-2; D is ambiguous. The germline CDR1 and CDR2 sequences are SGHTA and FQGNSA. CDR3 length: 13 residues. The germline V and J ends were trimmed by 3 bases and 9 bases, with 12 bases remaining between them. The CDR3 DNA reads as TGTGCCAGCAGCTTTCCGGGTCCCAGGCCCCAGCATTTT. This codes for CASSFPGPRPQHF.

This clonotype was seen only a few times. The chain combines TRBV27 with TRBJ1-2, with TRBD1 matching over 9 bases. V was clipped by 6 bases and J by 4 bases; unmatched bases: 9. The CDR3 totals 15 residues. The germline gives CDR1 MNHEY, CDR2 SMNVEV (reference sequence). This CDR3 is CASSLLQGARYGYTF. As DNA, the CDR3 is TGTGCCAGCAGCCTTCTACAGGGGGCTCGCTATGGCTACACCTTC.

There are a few counts of this clonotype. The V and J genes are TRBV5-1 and TRBJ2-3; TRBD2 matches 8 bases. This CDR3 spans 17 amino acids. Germline CDR1 is SGHRS and CDR2 is YFSETQ. V lost 4 bases, J lost 1 base, and 11 bases stayed unmatched. CDR3 bases: TGCGCCAGCAGCCCCCGGGGGGGCTTCGGAGGCACAGATACGCAGTATTTT. As protein: CASSPRGGFGGTDTQYF.